The rows below give T cell receptor beta chains drawn from one sample of a study of cytomegalovirus exposure and HLA in healthy donors. Sequenced by immunoSEQ multiplex PCR; TCRdb stores in-frame clones only, minus some. The sample lists 150,000 to 190,000 clones; around 72% were seen once. Material: PBMCs. These receptors all stem from a man in his late teens or twenties in good health and CMV-seronegative. The CDR3 runs from the conserved cysteine through the conserved F or W. The order of the fields is J gene, V gene, D gene, clone size, CDR3 protein, CDR3 DNA. A D gene is named only where the DNA matches it firmly. Size values are once, few and many counts, or a class for expanded clones, and some rows have none.

J gene: TRBJ1-1; V gene: TRBV18; D gene: TRBD1; clone size: -; CDR3 protein: CASSLGQGALDTEAFF; CDR3 DNA: TGTGCCAGCTCACTGGGACAGGGGGCACTCGACACTGAAGCTTTCTTT
J gene: TRBJ2-7; V gene: TRBV4-1; D gene: TRBD1; clone size: -; CDR3 protein: CASSQVGTEGEQYF; CDR3 DNA: TGCGCCAGCAGCCAAGTCGGGACAGAGGGCGAGCAGTACTTC
J gene: TRBJ2-1; V gene: TRBV7-2; D gene: TRBD2; clone size: -; CDR3 protein: CASRRDYPNEQFF; CDR3 DNA: TGTGCCAGCAGGCGGGACTACCCCAATGAGCAGTTCTTC
J gene: TRBJ1-3; V gene: TRBV2; D gene: -; clone size: -; CDR3 protein: CASRGNTIYF; CDR3 DNA: TGTGCCAGCCGGGGAAACACCATATATTTT
J gene: TRBJ2-3; V gene: TRBV7-9; D gene: -; clone size: -; CDR3 protein: CASSLGGGLFTDTQYF; CDR3 DNA: TGTGCCAGCAGCCTCGGTGGGGGACTTTTCACAGATACGCAGTATTTT
J gene: TRBJ2-7; V gene: TRBV7-2; D gene: TRBD2; clone size: -; CDR3 protein: CASSLGAGGPDEQYF; CDR3 DNA: TGTGCCAGCAGCTTAGGGGCGGGAGGGCCGGACGAGCAGTACTTC
J gene: TRBJ2-7; V gene: TRBV7-7; D gene: TRBD2; clone size: few; CDR3 protein: CASSSTRESYEQYF; CDR3 DNA: TGTGCCAGCAGCTCCACGCGGGAGTCCTACGAGCAGTACTTC
J gene: TRBJ2-7; V gene: TRBV7-2; D gene: TRBD2; clone size: -; CDR3 protein: CASSPGGGYEQYF; CDR3 DNA: TGTGCCAGCAGCCCGGGGGGAGGCTACGAGCAGTACTTC
J gene: TRBJ1-1; V gene: TRBV11-2; D gene: TRBD1; clone size: -; CDR3 protein: CASSLGTGKKLSTEAFF; CDR3 DNA: TGTGCCAGCAGCCTGGGGACAGGTAAGAAGCTGAGCACTGAAGCTTTCTTT
J gene: TRBJ2-2; V gene: TRBV4-3; D gene: TRBD2; clone size: -; CDR3 protein: CASSQDGGLAVNTGELFF; CDR3 DNA: TGCGCCAGCAGCCAAGATGGGGGACTAGCGGTTAACACCGGGGAGCTGTTTTTT
J gene: TRBJ2-7; V gene: TRBV7-8; D gene: TRBD2; clone size: once; CDR3 protein: CASSLEGEGPTYEQYF; CDR3 DNA: TGTGCCAGCAGCTTAGAAGGGGAGGGCCCTACCTACGAGCAGTACTTC
J gene: TRBJ1-1; V gene: TRBV7-9; D gene: TRBD1; clone size: -; CDR3 protein: CASSLGQGATEAFF; CDR3 DNA: TGTGCCAGCAGCTTAGGGCAGGGGGCCACTGAAGCTTTCTTT
J gene: TRBJ1-1; V gene: TRBV5-1; D gene: TRBD1; clone size: -; CDR3 protein: CASSDLTGGNMNTEAFF; CDR3 DNA: TGCGCCAGCAGCGACCTGACAGGGGGGAACATGAACACTGAAGCTTTCTTT
J gene: TRBJ2-7; V gene: TRBV5-1; D gene: -; clone size: few; CDR3 protein: CASSLDRDKVTYEQYF; CDR3 DNA: TGCGCCAGCAGTCTAGATCGGGACAAAGTAACCTACGAGCAGTACTTC
J gene: TRBJ1-4; V gene: TRBV7-8; D gene: TRBD1; clone size: -; CDR3 protein: CASGLPGQGNEKLFF; CDR3 DNA: TGTGCCAGCGGACTTCCGGGACAGGGGAATGAAAAACTGTTTTTT
J gene: TRBJ2-1; V gene: TRBV13; D gene: TRBD2; clone size: -; CDR3 protein: CATHQAGDGARNEQFF; CDR3 DNA: TGTGCCACCCACCAAGCGGGAGACGGCGCCCGGAATGAGCAGTTCTTC
J gene: TRBJ1-1; V gene: TRBV7-9; D gene: -; clone size: -; CDR3 protein: CASSSGHTNTEAFF; CDR3 DNA: TGTGCCAGCAGCTCCGGACACACGAACACTGAAGCTTTCTTT
J gene: TRBJ2-7; V gene: TRBV5-6; D gene: -; clone size: -; CDR3 protein: CASSLAAWEQYF; CDR3 DNA: TGTGCCAGCAGCTTGGCCGCGTGGGAGCAGTACTTC
J gene: TRBJ2-1; V gene: TRBV27; D gene: -; clone size: -; CDR3 protein: CASSFRQDEQFF; CDR3 DNA: TGTGCCAGCAGCTTCCGACAGGACGAGCAGTTCTTC
J gene: TRBJ1-1; V gene: TRBV7-9; D gene: -; clone size: -; CDR3 protein: CSSSETGFKAFF; CDR3 DNA: TGTTCCAGCAGCGAGACGGGTTTTAAAGCTTTCTTT
J gene: TRBJ2-1; V gene: TRBV14; D gene: TRBD2; clone size: -; CDR3 protein: CASSQQGGSSYNEQFF; CDR3 DNA: TGTGCCAGCAGCCAGCAGGGAGGGAGCTCCTACAATGAGCAGTTCTTC
J gene: TRBJ2-7; V gene: TRBV10-3; D gene: TRBD2; clone size: -; CDR3 protein: CAIRDQGTGGGLGYEQYF; CDR3 DNA: TGTGCCATCAGAGACCAGGGAACGGGAGGTGGTCTCGGCTACGAGCAGTACTTC
J gene: TRBJ1-3; V gene: TRBV7-8; D gene: -; clone size: -; CDR3 protein: CASSSTQGAGNTIYF; CDR3 DNA: TGTGCCAGCAGCTCTACTCAGGGTGCTGGAAACACCATATATTTT
J gene: TRBJ1-1; V gene: TRBV14; D gene: -; clone size: -; CDR3 protein: CASSQGAGEAFF; CDR3 DNA: TGTGCCAGCAGCCAAGGGGCAGGCGAAGCTTTCTTT
J gene: TRBJ2-7; V gene: TRBV27; D gene: -; clone size: -; CDR3 protein: CASSPSSSYEQYF; CDR3 DNA: TGTGCCAGCAGTCCCTCTAGCTCCTACGAGCAGTACTTC
J gene: TRBJ2-6; V gene: TRBV7-2; D gene: TRBD2; clone size: -; CDR3 protein: CASSLPGTSPSGANVLTF; CDR3 DNA: TGTGCCAGCAGCTTACCGGGGACTAGCCCCTCTGGGGCCAACGTCCTGACTTTC
J gene: TRBJ1-1; V gene: TRBV6-5; D gene: -; clone size: -; CDR3 protein: CASRPGGTDNVDSFF; CDR3 DNA: TGTGCCAGCAGACCAGGCGGGACGGACAACGTCGATTCTTTCTTT
J gene: TRBJ2-1; V gene: TRBV18; D gene: TRBD2; clone size: -; CDR3 protein: CASSPSAGEGYNEQFF; CDR3 DNA: TGTGCCAGCTCACCTTCAGCGGGAGAGGGGTACAATGAGCAGTTCTTC
J gene: TRBJ2-2; V gene: TRBV7-9; D gene: TRBD1; clone size: -; CDR3 protein: CASSPSGTGNTGELFF; CDR3 DNA: TGTGCCAGCAGCCCGTCTGGGACAGGGAACACCGGGGAGCTGTTTTTT